This TCR beta chain was observed in a study of spatial heterogeneity in lung cancer. Study summary: Every unique TCR and UMI combination, on average, appeared more than ten times in raw reads.

From the 5' RACE reads, TCRdb called clonotypes with MiXCR, one entry per CDR3 protein. The table lists about 46,000 distinct CDR3 sequences, approximately 12% of them singletons. Study-wide points: Resection blood, more than follow-up blood, showed ubiquitous expanded tumor TCRs.

Unmatched junction bases numbered 2, after V lost 2 bases and J lost 1 base. The CDR3 totals 14 residues. Germline assignment: CDR1 MNHEY and CDR2 SMNVEV (reference sequence). Concerning this clonotype itself: Its target is unknown.

Time point: blood at routine non-recurrence follow-up after resection. Tumor, nontumor lung or frozen PBMC supplied whole RNA, sequenced without sorting. The sequence derives from a male donor with early-stage non-small cell lung cancer. The chain recombines TRBV27 with TRBJ2-7; 7 nucleotides align to TRBD1. This specimen consisted of PBMCs, obtained at follow-up. Here the CDR3 reads CASSLRDRSYEQYF. The CDR3 DNA follows: TGTGCCAGCAGTTTAAGGGACAGATCCTACGAGCAGTACTTC.